The 4 T cell receptor beta chains below all came from one sample that was sequenced in a study of cytomegalovirus exposure and HLA in healthy donors. With 60 Vbeta and 13 Jbeta primers, the PCR was carried out. Sequencing was performed with immunoSEQ multiplex PCR; in TCRdb, only in-frame clones are kept and a portion is missing. The table lists hundreds of thousands of clones, 65% to 80% of them singletons. Specimen: PBMCs. The receptor set was obtained from a man aged 35-49 years in good health and CMV-seronegative.

The chain combines TRBV20-1 with TRBJ2-1; 8 bases line up with TRBD1. The CDR3 consists of 10 residues. The V and J ends lost 0 bases and 15 bases, in that order; junction bases with no gene match: 1. From germline, CDR1 is DFQATT and CDR2 SNEGSKA (reference sequence). The CDR3 here is CSARDQGAFF. The CDR3 DNA is TGCAGTGCTAGAGACCAGGGGGCGTTCTTC.

This chain links TRBV19 with TRBJ2-1, with D uncertain. The CDR3 totals 12 residues. CDR1 LNHDA and CDR2 SQIVND come from the germline V gene (reference sequence). Trimming removed 8 bases from V and 1 base from J, with 6 bases in between. The CDR3 DNA sequence: TGTGCCAGTGGAGATTCCTACAATGAGCAGTTCTTC. Amino acids: CASGDSYNEQFF.

The gene calls are TRBV27 and TRBJ2-4, with a tentative D call TRBD2 (5 bases). CDR1 and CDR2 (germline): MNHEY, SMNVEV (reference sequence). Trimming stripped 6 bases from V and 3 bases from J, with 12 bases between. There are 14 residues in the CDR3. CDR3 in amino acids: CASSARGDKNIQYF. CDR3 coding DNA: TGTGCCAGCAGCGCCCGGGGTGACAAAAACATTCAGTACTTC.

The chain employs TRBV28 and TRBJ1-2; D unresolved. CDR3 length: 15 residues. V was shortened by 9 bases and J by 3 bases, with 20 bases between the two germline ends. Germline lookup yields CDR1 MDHEN and CDR2 SYDVKM. In DNA form, the CDR3 reads TGTGCCAGTGAGTTTGGTAGCGGGCAGTACTATGGCTACACCTTC. Protein: CASEFGSGQYYGYTF.